Following are 26 T cell receptor beta chains from one sample sequenced in a study of blood T cell repertoires in COVID-19. This table comes from immunoSEQ multiplex PCR, and its TCRdb copy is limited to in-frame clones, with some not included. Of under 300,000 clones in the sample, around 81% were seen once. Sequencing input: peripheral blood. These receptors originate from an older woman with active or convalescent COVID-19.

This chain connects TRBV10-3 to TRBJ1-5; D perhaps matches TRBD1 (6 bases). The germline V and J ends were trimmed by 0 bases and 7 bases, with 13 bases remaining between them. This CDR3 region has 15 residues. CDR1 ENHRY and CDR2 SYGVKD come from the germline V gene. The CDR3 DNA is TGTGCCATCAGTGAGTCGATATCAGGGGAACAGCCCCAGCATTTT. As protein: CAISESISGEQPQHF.

V is TRBV27 and J is TRBJ1-2; D is possibly TRBD1 (5 bases). The ends were cut back, 3 bases at V and 4 bases at J, with 24 bases in the middle. The CDR3 has 18 residues. CDR1 MNHEY and CDR2 SMNVEV come from the germline V gene (reference sequence). This chain's CDR3 is CASSLGRAGRSLSYGYTF. The CDR3 DNA is TGTGCCAGCAGTTTGGGGAGGGCAGGGAGAAGTCTAAGCTATGGCTACACCTTC.

This chain joins TRBV5-1 and TRBJ1-1, with no clear D. Trimming shortened V by 7 bases and J by 1 base, and 17 bases separated the two germline ends. Germline assignment: CDR1 SGHRS and CDR2 YFSETQ. This CDR3 spans 15 amino acids. The CDR3, as DNA: TGCGCCAGCTGTAGATTCTACCGCGGGAACACTGAAGCTTTCTTT. Its protein product is CASCRFYRGNTEAFF.

Only one count was recorded for this clone. V gene TRBV6-5 combines with J gene TRBJ1-2; the D is unclear. V gave up 0 bases and J gave up 5 bases, with 10 bases separating them. Germline CDR1 and CDR2: MNHEY and SVGAGI. This CDR3 region has 14 residues. The CDR3 nucleotides read TGTGCCAGCAGTTACTCTAGCAGATTTTATGGCTACACCTTC. Protein: CASSYSSRFYGYTF.

V and J are TRBV4-2 and TRBJ2-3, with TRBD2 matching over 12 bases. CDR3 size: 19 residues. Trimming cost V 0 bases and J 5 bases; bases outside gene matches: 12. Germline V gene data show CDR1 as LGHNA and CDR2 as YNFKEQ. The CDR3 region is CASSQDTRTSGAWGDTQYF. CDR3 sequence (DNA): TGTGCCAGCAGCCAAGATACGAGGACTAGCGGGGCCTGGGGAGATACGCAGTATTTT.

This clone showed up just a few times. The same CDR3 is also encoded by other DNA sequences in this sample. This chain links TRBV30 with TRBJ1-2; 8 nucleotides match TRBD1. CDR1 is GTSNPN and CDR2 is SVGIG in the germline V gene (reference sequence). With V trimmed by 4 bases and J by 8 bases, 3 bases remained unmatched. The CDR3 consists of 11 residues. CDR3 loop: CAWTGGLGYTF. Here the CDR3 DNA reads TGTGCCTGGACAGGGGGCTTGGGCTACACCTTC.

The chain is built from TRBV20-1 and TRBJ1-2, with 11 bases that match TRBD1. Trimming took 3 bases from V and 7 from J; bases not matched to a gene: 22. CDR3 size: 19 residues. CDR1 is DFQATT, CDR2 SNEGSKA, per germline (reference sequence). CDR3 protein: CSASNRLQSGTGGDGGYTF. CDR3 sequence (DNA): TGCAGTGCTAGTAACCGTCTACAGTCCGGGACAGGGGGAGATGGTGGCTACACCTTC.

The rearrangement joins TRBV7-9 to TRBJ2-5, with 8 bases identical to TRBD1. V lost 5 bases to trimming and J lost 1 base; unmatched junction nucleotides: 3. Germline-derived CDR1 and CDR2 are SEHNR and FQNEAQ (reference sequence). This CDR3 has 14 residues. CDR3 DNA sequence: TGTGCCAGCAGCCCGGGACAGGCCCAAGAGACCCAGTACTTC. It is translated as CASSPGQAQETQYF.

This sequence joins TRBV3-1 (or the pseudogene TRBV3-2) and TRBJ1-1, with a weak D call TRBD1 (5 bases). Germline V gene data show CDR1 as LGHDT and CDR2 as YNNKEL (reference sequence). V was trimmed by 4 bases and J by 1 base, leaving 10 bases between them. This CDR3 has 14 amino acids. The CDR3 protein is CASSPGLRNTEAFF. The CDR3 DNA follows: TGTGCCAGCAGCCCAGGGTTAAGGAACACTGAAGCTTTCTTT.

This clone was detected only once. The chain recombines TRBV5-4 with TRBJ2-7; 11 nucleotides align to TRBD2. The CDR3 spans 15 residues. The V and J ends lost 5 bases and 4 bases, in that order; junction bases with no gene match: 8. Germline CDR1 is SGHNT and CDR2 is YYREEE (reference sequence). CDR3 region: CASSYSGGDPYEQYF. CDR3 coding DNA: TGTGCCAGCAGTTATAGCGGGGGGGATCCTTACGAGCAGTACTTC.

V is TRBV7-8 and J is TRBJ2-3; a weak D match, TRBD2 (5 bases). This CDR3 is built from 14 residues. Trimming took off 1 base at V and 4 bases at J, with 9 bases between the two ends. Germline V CDR1 and CDR2: SGHVS, FQNEAQ. CDR3 coding DNA: TGTGCCAGCAGCTTAGGCGGGCTCCCAGATACGCAGTATTTT. The encoded protein is CASSLGGLPDTQYF.

The chain is built from TRBV11-3 and TRBJ1-1; TRBD1 agrees at 7 bases. Germline-derived CDR1 and CDR2 are SGHNT and YENEEA. Germline trimming cut 0 bases from V and 7 bases from J; bases unmatched to any gene: 2. The CDR3 runs 13 residues. The CDR3 DNA reads TGTGCCAGCAGCTTAGATCCAGGGGGTGAAGCTTTCTTT. Translated: CASSLDPGGEAFF.

The chain combines TRBV28 with TRBJ1-5, with 7 bases aligning to TRBD1. Germline V gives CDR1 MDHEN, CDR2 SYDVKM. J was trimmed by 0 bases and V by 1 base; bases with no gene match: 9. The CDR3 loop spans 18 amino acids. This CDR3 reads CASSLSRWDRYSNQPQHF. The CDR3 nucleotides read TGTGCCAGCAGTTTATCCCGATGGGACAGATATAGCAATCAGCCCCAGCATTTT.

The chain is built from TRBV7-8 and TRBJ1-3; D not resolved. The CDR3 covers 16 residues. CDR1 SGHVS and CDR2 FQNEAQ come from the germline V gene. The V end was cut by 2 bases, the J end by 4 bases, with 15 bases between. The CDR3 reads CASSLLSRGAGNTIYF. The CDR3 bases are TGTGCCAGCAGCTTATTGTCTCGGGGTGCGGGAAACACCATATATTTT.

A few counts support this clone. The genes are TRBV7-3 and TRBJ1-6, with 8 nucleotides matching TRBD1. This CDR3 is 15 amino acids long. The ends lost 5 bases at V and 3 bases at J; junction bases unmatched: 3. CDR1 SGHTA and CDR2 FQGTGA come from the germline V gene. The CDR3, as DNA: TGTGCCAGCAGCCCTGGACAGGGCTATAATTCACCCCTCCACTTT. Protein sequence: CASSPGQGYNSPLHF.

A few counts support this clone. The rearrangement joins TRBV5-5 to TRBJ2-1; D might be TRBD2 (5 bases). The CDR3 extends over 14 amino acids. Deletions cut 0 bases from V and 8 bases from J, with 12 bases between. CDR1 and CDR2 (germline): SGHKS, YYEKEE (reference sequence). CDR3 in amino acids: CASSLGASSDEQFF. The CDR3 region has the DNA TGTGCCAGCAGCTTGGGGGCCAGTAGCGATGAGCAGTTCTTC.

This chain links TRBV4-2 with TRBJ1-3; D might be TRBD1 (5 bases). The CDR3 runs to 14 residues. Deletions cut 7 bases from V and 0 bases from J, with 10 bases between. Germline V gene lookup returns CDR1 LGHNA and CDR2 YNFKEQ. The CDR3 here is CASIPGCSGNTIYF. DNA of the CDR3: TGTGCCAGCATCCCAGGGTGCTCTGGAAACACCATATATTTT.

The rearrangement uses TRBV29-1 and TRBJ2-7; TRBD1 aligns across 9 bases. Germline values: CDR1 SQVTM, CDR2 ANQGSEA. The CDR3 has 14 residues. V shed 7 bases and J 0 bases; nucleotides not matched to a gene: 7. CDR3 coding DNA: TGCAGCGCCCTGGGACAGGGCCGCTCCTACGAGCAGTACTTC. Amino acid sequence: CSALGQGRSYEQYF.

This clone was found once. CDR3 loop: CASSLGDRGMNTEAFF. The CDR3 DNA reads as TGCGCCAGCAGCTTGGGTGACAGGGGAATGAACACTGAAGCTTTCTTT. This chain links TRBV5-1 with TRBJ1-1, with 8 bases lining up with TRBD1. The CDR3 spans 16 residues. Germline V lookup: CDR1 SGHRS, CDR2 YFSETQ. After removal of 0 bases from V and 0 bases from J, the junction contained 4 bases not matched to a gene.

The chain recombines TRBV7-3 with TRBJ2-3; TRBD2 aligns across 11 bases. J gave up 4 bases and V 5 bases, and 8 bases lay outside the gene matches. Looked up from germline, CDR1 is SGHTA and CDR2 is FQGTGA. The CDR3 has 16 residues. The CDR3 region is CASSMIAGGPPDTQYF. The DNA of the CDR3 is TGTGCCAGCAGCATGATAGCGGGGGGGCCGCCAGATACGCAGTATTTT.

V is TRBV7-3 and J is TRBJ2-2; TRBD1 is a possible D gene (6 bases). From germline, CDR1 is SGHTA and CDR2 FQGTGA. The V end lost 5 bases, the J end lost 0 bases, and 13 bases lay between the germline ends. The CDR3 is 16 amino acids. The CDR3: CASSTRTVANTGELFF. Here the CDR3 DNA reads TGTGCCAGCAGCACCAGGACAGTCGCGAACACCGGGGAGCTGTTTTTT.

In its sample, this clone was seen a few times. The V call is TRBV4-1, the J call TRBJ1-6; D uncertain. V was cut by 4 bases and J by 0 bases, with 16 bases left in between. The CDR3 runs 18 residues. CDR1 is MGHRA, CDR2 YSYEKL, per germline. This chain's CDR3 is CASSPVAKRSSYNSPLHF. CDR3 sequence (DNA): TGCGCCAGCAGCCCCGTAGCGAAACGGAGCTCCTATAATTCACCCCTCCACTTT.

The rearrangement joins TRBV19 to TRBJ2-7; 9 bases are shared with TRBD1. CDR3 length: 13 residues. CDR1 is LNHDA and CDR2 is SQIVND in the germline V gene (reference sequence). The trim removed 8 bases at V and 5 bases at J, leaving 7 bases unmatched. The DNA for the CDR3 is TGTGCCAGTGCGGGGGACAGGGACGACGAGCAGTACTTC. Translating it yields CASAGDRDDEQYF.

The rearrangement uses TRBV10-2 and TRBJ2-2; the D is unclear. This CDR3 spans 14 amino acids. Trimming removed 6 bases at V and 3 bases at J, with 11 bases between. Germline lookup yields CDR1 WSHSY and CDR2 SAAADI. CDR3 sequence: CASRPTRYTGELFF. CDR3 bases: TGCGCCAGCAGGCCTACCCGTTACACCGGGGAGCTGTTTTTT.

The J gene is TRBJ2-3, the V gene TRBV5-4; D remains ambiguous. CDR3 length: 15 residues. V lost 0 bases, J lost 5 bases, and 13 bases lay in between. CDR1 SGHNT and CDR2 YYREEE come from the germline V gene (reference sequence). DNA of the CDR3: TGTGCCAGCAGCTTGGCCGGTTCGGTTGGAGATACGCAGTATTTT. It specifies CASSLAGSVGDTQYF.

The chain recombines TRBV7-2 with TRBJ2-3, with D perhaps TRBD1 (7 bases). Trimming took off 8 bases at V and 1 base at J, with 16 bases between the two ends. This CDR3 spans 15 amino acids. Looked up from germline, CDR1 is SGHTA and CDR2 is FQGNSA. CDR3 sequence reads: CASQGGVRGTDTQYF. CDR3 bases: TGTGCCAGCCAGGGGGGCGTCAGGGGCACAGATACGCAGTATTTT. Full variable domain (outside the CDR3, taken from reference TRBV7-2 and TRBJ2-3): GAGVSQSPSNKVTEKGKDVELRCDPISGHTALYWYRQSLGQGLEFLIYFQGNSAPDKSGLPSDRFSAERTGGSVSTLTIQRTQQEDSAVYLCASQGGVRGTDTQYFGPGTRLTVL.